The 32 T cell receptor beta chains in this list originate from one sample, sequenced in a study of T cell repertoires in cytomegalovirus infection. MiXCR, applied by TCRdb to the reads, yields one record per CDR3 protein. Of hundreds of thousands of distinct CDR3 sequences listed, about 42% are singletons. These TCRs are of unknown antigen specificity. The sequences come from cultured PBMCs, collected from culture after CMV antigen stimulation. All receptors come from a human donor in good health (CMV status not recorded). Some clones in this sample may be carry-over from other donors' samples.

Here the CDR3 DNA reads TGTGCCACCAGTGCTACAGATTGGGACAATGAGCAGTTCTTC. Protein product: CATSATDWDNEQFF. J is TRBJ2-1 and V is TRBV24-1; no clear D gene. CDR1 and CDR2 from the germline V gene are KGHDR and SFDVKD. The CDR3 has 14 amino acids. Trimming removed 5 bases at V and 5 bases at J, with 12 bases between.

This clonotype was seen a handful of times. V is TRBV6-1 and J is TRBJ2-7, with TRBD1 identical over 8 bases. Looked up from germline, CDR1 is MNHNS and CDR2 is SASEGT. This CDR3 has 13 amino acids. The J segment lost 6 bases and the V segment lost 8 bases, leaving 9 bases of the junction unmatched. CDR3 residues: CASGQDRAAEQYF. The CDR3, as DNA: TGTGCCAGCGGTCAGGACAGGGCTGCCGAGCAGTACTTC.

The chain is built from TRBV7-2 and TRBJ1-2; the D gene is possibly TRBD1 (5 bases). CDR1 is SGHTA and CDR2 is FQGNSA in the germline V gene. V gave up 0 bases and J gave up 0 bases, with 11 bases separating them. The CDR3 consists of 16 residues. The CDR3 loop is CASSLATGETNYGYTF. The CDR3 DNA sequence: TGTGCCAGCAGCTTAGCGACGGGGGAGACTAACTATGGCTACACCTTC.

The chain uses TRBV7-4 and TRBJ2-5, with TRBD2 matching over 8 bases. In germline, CDR1 is SGHVT, CDR2 SQSDAQ. The V and J ends lost 5 bases and 5 bases, in that order; junction bases with no gene match: 16. The CDR3 has 17 amino acids. Written as DNA, the CDR3 is TGTGCCAGCAGCAGAATGGCTAGCGGGCCCATCGGGGAGACCCAGTACTTC. Encoded protein: CASSRMASGPIGETQYF.

This clonotype was seen repeatedly, ten times or more. The chain has TRBV7-2 and TRBJ2-7, with 9 bases matching TRBD1. The CDR3 contains 15 residues. J lost 7 bases, V lost 4 bases, and 11 bases had no gene match. Germline assignment: CDR1 SGHTA and CDR2 FQGNSA. CDR3 protein: CASSYEGQGAGEQYF. CDR3 coding DNA: TGTGCCAGCAGCTATGAGGGACAGGGAGCTGGTGAGCAGTACTTC.

V gene TRBV7-2 combines with J gene TRBJ2-2, with D maybe TRBD1 (6 bases). The CDR3 loop spans 14 amino acids. Germline V gene data show CDR1 as SGHTA and CDR2 as FQGNSA. Deletions cut 7 bases from V and 7 bases from J, with 16 bases between. CDR3 protein: CASTLARGGGELFF. The CDR3 DNA reads as TGTGCCAGCACATTAGCTCGAGGGGGCGGGGAGCTGTTTTTT.

In its sample, this clonotype was seen once. The rearrangement uses TRBV4-2 and TRBJ2-7; D remains unclear. Germline V gene data show CDR1 as LGHNA and CDR2 as YNFKEQ. Trimming left V 0 bases short and J 3 bases short, with 6 bases between. This CDR3 is built from 13 residues. This CDR3 reads CASSQEAHYEQYF. CDR3 coding DNA: TGTGCCAGCAGCCAAGAAGCCCACTACGAGCAGTACTTC.

This clonotype has more than one count but fewer than ten. The V gene is TRBV6-1, the J gene TRBJ2-1, with 11 bases aligning to TRBD2. With 5 bases clipped from V and 4 bases from J, the junction kept 7 bases outside the gene matches. This CDR3 comprises 16 residues. CDR1 is MNHNS, CDR2 SASEGT, per germline. The CDR3 DNA is TGTGCCAGCAGTTGGAATAGCGGGGGGGGTTACAATGAGCAGTTCTTC. This translates into CASSWNSGGGYNEQFF.

This clonotype was recorded a few times. The V gene is TRBV7-2, the J gene TRBJ2-7, with D maybe TRBD2 (6 bases). Per the germline V gene, CDR1 is SGHTA and CDR2 is FQGNSA. Trimming took 5 bases from V and 2 from J, leaving 13 bases between them. This CDR3 is built from 14 residues. CDR3 amino acids: CASSPPGEAYEQYF. CDR3 DNA sequence: TGTGCCAGCAGCCCGCCGGGGGAAGCCTACGAGCAGTACTTC. Together with reference TRBV7-2 and TRBJ2-7, the CDR3 gives the full variable domain: GAGVSQSPSNKVTEKGKDVELRCDPISGHTALYWYRQSLGQGLEFLIYFQGNSAPDKSGLPSDRFSAERTGGSVSTLTIQRTQQEDSAVYLCASSPPGEAYEQYFGPGTRLTVT.

The rearrangement joins TRBV2 to TRBJ2-3, with D perhaps TRBD2 (5 bases). Germline lookup yields CDR1 SNHLY and CDR2 FYNNEI. V was shortened by 8 bases and J by 6 bases, with 18 bases between the two germline ends. This CDR3 region has 14 residues. DNA for the CDR3: TGTGCCAGCTCTGAGGGTGCCGTGAGGGATACGCAGTATTTT. Translation gives CASSEGAVRDTQYF.

This chain joins TRBV7-2 and TRBJ1-1; tentative D call: TRBD1 (5 bases). Germline CDR1 reads SGHTA; CDR2 reads FQGNSA. Trimming left V 5 bases short and J 0 bases short, with 10 bases between. The CDR3 is 14 residues long. The CDR3 loop is CASSRQNMNTEAFF. DNA of the CDR3: TGTGCCAGCAGCCGACAGAACATGAACACTGAAGCTTTCTTT.

This chain uses TRBV20-1 with TRBJ1-5, with D maybe TRBD1 (5 bases). Germline lookup yields CDR1 DFQATT and CDR2 SNEGSKA (reference sequence). V lost 6 bases and J lost 1, with 13 bases in between. This CDR3 region has 14 residues. The CDR3 region is CSADPGRSNQPQHF. Written as DNA, the CDR3 is TGCAGTGCAGACCCAGGGAGGAGCAATCAGCCCCAGCATTTT.

In this sample, this clonotype turned up a few times. The chain couples TRBV12-3 or TRBV12-4 to TRBJ2-1, with TRBD2 identical over 8 bases. There are 16 residues in the CDR3. The J segment lost 7 bases and the V segment lost 5 bases, leaving 13 bases of the junction unmatched. CDR3 residues: CASSPRRGGIGNEQFF. The CDR3 DNA is TGTGCCAGCAGTCCACGCCGCGGGGGGATAGGAAATGAGCAGTTCTTC.

This chain connects TRBV11-3 to TRBJ2-2; D tentatively reads TRBD1 or TRBD2 (5 bases each). Germline CDR1 and CDR2: SGHNT and YENEEA. This CDR3 spans 14 amino acids. The ends were cut back, 2 bases at V and 6 bases at J, with 10 bases in the middle. Here the CDR3 reads CASSLRDGSGELFF. CDR3 sequence (DNA): TGTGCCAGCAGCTTACGGGACGGGTCCGGGGAGCTGTTTTTT.

This chain links TRBV6-2 or TRBV6-3 with TRBJ2-7; D gene uncertain. CDR1 MNHEY and CDR2 SVGEGT come from the germline V gene. Trimming cost V 2 bases and J 0 bases, with 11 bases left between them. CDR3 length: 15 residues. The CDR3 protein is CASSYGAESSYEQYF. CDR3 nucleotides: TGTGCCAGCAGTTACGGTGCGGAAAGCTCCTACGAGCAGTACTTC.

The chain carries TRBV7-2 and TRBJ2-5; 10 positions agree with TRBD2. CDR3 length: 16 amino acids. Trimming took 1 base from V and 3 from J; bases not matched to a gene: 5. Germline V CDR1 and CDR2: SGHTA, FQGNSA. In DNA form, the CDR3 reads TGTGCCAGCAGCTTAGAGGCTAGCGGGAGTAAAGAGACCCAGTACTTC. This gives the protein CASSLEASGSKETQYF.

Only one count was recorded for this clonotype. The chain uses TRBV6-1 and TRBJ1-1, with D uncertain. The V gene's germline CDR1 is MNHNS and CDR2 SASEGT. Deletions cut 5 bases from V and 4 bases from J, with 11 bases between. The CDR3 is 13 residues long. The CDR3 protein is CASSYRQTTEAFF. The CDR3 bases are TGTGCCAGCAGTTACCGACAAACCACTGAAGCTTTCTTT.

This clonotype has just a few counts. The CDR3 loop reads CASLERGMDTQYF. In DNA form, the CDR3 reads TGTGCCAGCCTGGAGCGGGGGATGGATACGCAGTATTTT. The V and J genes are TRBV6-1 and TRBJ2-3, with 8 bases identical to TRBD2. There are 13 residues in the CDR3. With V trimmed by 8 bases and J by 6 bases, 7 bases remained unmatched. The germline gives CDR1 MNHNS, CDR2 SASEGT.

This clonotype was found a few times. The gene calls are TRBV7-9 and TRBJ2-5, with 8 bases fitting TRBD2. With V trimmed by 4 bases and J by 5 bases, 9 bases remained unmatched. This CDR3 comprises 15 residues. The germline V gene has CDR1 SEHNR and CDR2 FQNEAQ (reference sequence). The CDR3 sequence: CASSSPGLAEETQYF. The CDR3, as DNA: TGTGCCAGCAGCTCACCAGGACTAGCCGAGGAGACCCAGTACTTC.

The V and J genes are TRBV7-2 and TRBJ2-7; D could derive from TRBD1 or TRBD2 (5 bases each). The CDR3 is 13 residues long. V shed 4 bases and J shed 2 bases, with 9 bases lying between them. Germline V gene lookup returns CDR1 SGHTA and CDR2 FQGNSA. The CDR3 is CASSWDQPYEQYF. CDR3 DNA sequence: TGTGCCAGCAGCTGGGACCAACCCTACGAGCAGTACTTC.

A few counts support this clonotype. The CDR3 nucleotides are TGTGCCAGCAGTTACATCGGTTCCGGGGAGCTGTTTTTT. Translation gives CASSYIGSGELFF. V is TRBV6-6 and J is TRBJ2-2; D is unclear. V was pared by 2 bases and J by 6 bases, with 7 bases between. Germline V gives CDR1 MNHNY, CDR2 SVGAGI (reference sequence). The length of the CDR3 is 13 residues.

The CDR3 spells CASQHPSGRYNEQFF. Written as DNA, the CDR3 is TGTGCCAGCCAACACCCAAGCGGGAGGTACAATGAGCAGTTCTTC. The J gene is TRBJ2-1, the V gene TRBV7-8; 9 nucleotides line up with TRBD2. Trimming removed 8 bases from V and 4 bases from J; junction bases left unmatched: 9. This CDR3 has 15 residues. CDR1 is SGHVS and CDR2 is FQNEAQ in the germline V gene.

Only a few counts were recorded for this clonotype. This chain joins TRBV7-2 and TRBJ1-2, with a tentative D call TRBD1 (5 bases). The germline V and J ends were trimmed by 5 bases and 7 bases, with 20 bases remaining between them. From germline, CDR1 is SGHTA and CDR2 FQGNSA. The CDR3 extends over 15 amino acids. The CDR3 DNA is TGTGCCAGCAGCCCACAGTGGGGTTCGGGGGGTGGCTACACCTTC. Translated: CASSPQWGSGGGYTF.

The table lists this clonotype with a few counts. DNA for the CDR3: TGTGCCAGCAGTGAATACTTGGGACAGGTCAATCAGCCCCAGCATTTT. Translating gives CASSEYLGQVNQPQHF. This chain joins TRBV6-1 and TRBJ1-5; 8 bases agree with TRBD1. With V trimmed by 2 bases and J by 3 bases, 6 bases remained unmatched. This CDR3 spans 16 amino acids. The V gene's germline CDR1 is MNHNS and CDR2 SASEGT.

Only a few counts were recorded for this clonotype. CDR3 amino acids: CASSTPKTGGFEQFF. The CDR3 region has the DNA TGTGCCAGCAGCACGCCCAAGACAGGGGGGTTTGAGCAGTTCTTC. The V and J genes are TRBV7-2 and TRBJ2-1; 9 bases match TRBD1. CDR3 size: 15 residues. CDR1 is SGHTA, CDR2 FQGNSA, per germline. The V and J ends lost 5 bases and 9 bases, in that order; junction bases with no gene match: 11.

This chain links TRBV25-1 with TRBJ2-2, with TRBD2 matching over 11 bases. The CDR3 length is 16 residues. V lost 8 bases, J lost 1 base, and 6 bases stayed unmatched. In germline, CDR1 is MGHDK, CDR2 SYGVNS. In nucleotides, the CDR3 is TGTGCCAGCTCAGATAGCGGGGGGGGGAACACCGGGGAGCTGTTTTTT. Its protein product is CASSDSGGGNTGELFF. The complete variable domain, with remaining parts taken from reference TRBV25-1 and TRBJ2-2, reads EADIYQTPRYLVIGTGKKITLECSQTMGHDKMYWYQQDPGMELHLIHYSYGVNSTEKGDLSSESTVSRIRTEHFPLTLESARPSHTSQYLCASSDSGGGNTGELFFGEGSRLTVL.

V usage is TRBV12-3 or TRBV12-4 and J usage is TRBJ1-5; TRBD1 agrees at 9 bases. Trimming cost V 8 bases and J 6 bases; bases outside gene matches: 8. The CDR3 totals 14 residues. Here the CDR3 DNA reads TGTGCCAGCGGGACAGGGAGGGAAGGTCAGCCCCAGCATTTT. Protein: CASGTGREGQPQHF.

This clonotype occurred a few times. The CDR3 is CASSPTGPIQETQYF. The CDR3 DNA sequence: TGTGCCAGCAGCCCGACCGGGCCGATACAAGAGACCCAGTACTTC. The genes are TRBV5-4 and TRBJ2-5; D remains unclear. The CDR3 is 15 amino acids. CDR1 and CDR2 from the germline V gene are SGHNT and YYREEE (reference sequence). V lost 4 bases and J lost 2, with 15 bases in between.

V is TRBV27 and J is TRBJ2-3; 11 nucleotides match TRBD2. V was clipped by 2 bases and J by 5 bases; unmatched bases: 9. The CDR3 is made up of 17 amino acids. Germline V CDR1 and CDR2: MNHEY, SMNVEV (reference sequence). CDR3 sequence reads: CASSLLAGGSVGDTQYF. CDR3 DNA sequence: TGTGCCAGCAGTTTACTAGCGGGAGGATCAGTTGGAGATACGCAGTATTTT.

V usage is TRBV4-1 and J usage is TRBJ2-7; D is unclear. V lost 0 bases to trimming and J lost 5 bases, with 8 bases between them. The germline gives CDR1 MGHRA, CDR2 YSYEKL. The CDR3 contains 13 residues. The CDR3 loop reads CASSQDQGDEQYF. CDR3 coding DNA: TGCGCCAGCAGCCAAGATCAAGGAGACGAGCAGTACTTC.

V gene TRBV7-8 combines with J gene TRBJ2-3; 8 bases line up with TRBD1. The CDR3 sequence is 14 residues long. The V gene's germline CDR1 is SGHVS and CDR2 FQNEAQ. The junction had 8 bases not matched to a gene; V was cut back by 5 bases and J by 7 bases. This chain's CDR3 is CASSTDRVENTQYF. The CDR3 coding sequence is TGTGCCAGCAGCACGGACAGGGTGGAGAATACGCAGTATTTT.

The V gene is TRBV11-2, the J gene TRBJ2-6, with 8 bases identical to TRBD1. Germline V gene sequence: CDR1 SGHAT, CDR2 FQNNGV. Unmatched junction bases numbered 10, after V lost 5 bases and J lost 4 bases. The CDR3 runs to 17 residues. The CDR3 region has the DNA TGTGCCAGCAGCCCACGGACAGGGTCCTTGGGGGCCAACGTCCTGACTTTC. It encodes CASSPRTGSLGANVLTF.